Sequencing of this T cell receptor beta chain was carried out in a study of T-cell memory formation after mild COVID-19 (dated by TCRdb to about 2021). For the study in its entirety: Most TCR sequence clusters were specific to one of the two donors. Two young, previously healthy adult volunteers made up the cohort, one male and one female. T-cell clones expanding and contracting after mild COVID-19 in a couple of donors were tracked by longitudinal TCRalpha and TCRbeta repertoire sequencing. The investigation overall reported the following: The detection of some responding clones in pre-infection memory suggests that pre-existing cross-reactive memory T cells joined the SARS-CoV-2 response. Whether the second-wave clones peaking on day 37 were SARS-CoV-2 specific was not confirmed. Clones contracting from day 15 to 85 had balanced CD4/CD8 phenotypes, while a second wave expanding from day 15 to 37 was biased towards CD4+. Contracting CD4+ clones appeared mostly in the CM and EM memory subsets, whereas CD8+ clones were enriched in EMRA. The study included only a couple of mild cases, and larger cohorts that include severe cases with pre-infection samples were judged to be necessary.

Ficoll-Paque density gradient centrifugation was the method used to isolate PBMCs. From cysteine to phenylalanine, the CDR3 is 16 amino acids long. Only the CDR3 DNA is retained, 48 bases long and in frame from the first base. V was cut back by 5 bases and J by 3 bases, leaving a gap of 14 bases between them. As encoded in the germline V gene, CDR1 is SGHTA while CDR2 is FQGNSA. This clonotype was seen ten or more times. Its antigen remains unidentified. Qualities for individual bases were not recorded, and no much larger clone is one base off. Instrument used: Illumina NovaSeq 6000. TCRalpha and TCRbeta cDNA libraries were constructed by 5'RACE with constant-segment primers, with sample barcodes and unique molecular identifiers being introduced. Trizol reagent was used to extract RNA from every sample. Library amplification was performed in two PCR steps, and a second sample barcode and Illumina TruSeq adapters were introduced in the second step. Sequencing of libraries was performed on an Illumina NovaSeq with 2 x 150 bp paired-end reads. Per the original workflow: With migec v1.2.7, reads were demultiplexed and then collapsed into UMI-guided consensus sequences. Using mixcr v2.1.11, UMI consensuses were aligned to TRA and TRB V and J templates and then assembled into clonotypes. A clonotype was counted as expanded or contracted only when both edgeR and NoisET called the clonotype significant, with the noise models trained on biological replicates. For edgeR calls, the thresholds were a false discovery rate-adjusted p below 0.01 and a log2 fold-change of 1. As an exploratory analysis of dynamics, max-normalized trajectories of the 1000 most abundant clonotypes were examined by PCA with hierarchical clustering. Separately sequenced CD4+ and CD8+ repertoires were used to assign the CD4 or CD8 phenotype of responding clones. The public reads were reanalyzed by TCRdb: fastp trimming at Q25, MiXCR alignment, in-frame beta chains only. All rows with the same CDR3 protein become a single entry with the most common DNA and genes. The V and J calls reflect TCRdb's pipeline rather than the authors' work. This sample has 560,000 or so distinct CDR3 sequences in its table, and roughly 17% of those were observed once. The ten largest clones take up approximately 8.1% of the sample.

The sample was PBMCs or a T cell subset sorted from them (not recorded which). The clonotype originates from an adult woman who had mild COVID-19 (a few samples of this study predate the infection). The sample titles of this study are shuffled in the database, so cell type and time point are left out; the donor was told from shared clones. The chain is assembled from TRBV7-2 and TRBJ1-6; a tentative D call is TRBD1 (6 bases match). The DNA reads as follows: TGTGCCAGCAGCAAACAGGGTCTCCTCTATAATTCACCCCTCCACTTT. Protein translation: CASSKQGLLYNSPLHF.